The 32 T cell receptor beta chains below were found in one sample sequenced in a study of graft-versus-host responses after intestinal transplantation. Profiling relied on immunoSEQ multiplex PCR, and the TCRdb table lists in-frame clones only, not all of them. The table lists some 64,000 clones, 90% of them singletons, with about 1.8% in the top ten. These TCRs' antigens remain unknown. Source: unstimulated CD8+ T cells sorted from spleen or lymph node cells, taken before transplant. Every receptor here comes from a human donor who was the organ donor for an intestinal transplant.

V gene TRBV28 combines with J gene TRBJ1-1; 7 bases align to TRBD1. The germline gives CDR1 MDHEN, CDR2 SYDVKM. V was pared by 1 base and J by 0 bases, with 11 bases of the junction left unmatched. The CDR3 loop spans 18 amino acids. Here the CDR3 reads CASSLSQYEGQLNTEAFF. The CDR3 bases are TGTGCCAGCAGTTTATCACAATACGAGGGACAGTTGAACACTGAAGCTTTCTTT.

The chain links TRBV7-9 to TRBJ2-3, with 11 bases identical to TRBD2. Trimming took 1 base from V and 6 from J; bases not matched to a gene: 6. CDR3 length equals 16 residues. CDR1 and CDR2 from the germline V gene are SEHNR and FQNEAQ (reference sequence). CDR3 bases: TGTGCCAGCAGCTTAGATAGACTAGCGGGAACTGATACGCAGTATTTT. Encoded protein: CASSLDRLAGTDTQYF. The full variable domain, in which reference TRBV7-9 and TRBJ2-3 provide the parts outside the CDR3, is DTGVSQNPRHKITKRGQNVTFRCDPISEHNRLYWYRQTLGQGPEFLTYFQNEAQLEKSRLLSDRFSAERPKGSFSTLEIQRTEQGDSAMYLCASSLDRLAGTDTQYFGPGTRLTVL.

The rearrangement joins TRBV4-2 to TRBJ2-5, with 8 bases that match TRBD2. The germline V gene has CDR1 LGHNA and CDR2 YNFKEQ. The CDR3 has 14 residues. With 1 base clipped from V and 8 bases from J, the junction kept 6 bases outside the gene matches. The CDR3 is CASSQVVSGVTQYF. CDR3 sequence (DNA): TGTGCCAGCAGCCAAGTGGTTAGCGGGGTAACCCAGTACTTC.

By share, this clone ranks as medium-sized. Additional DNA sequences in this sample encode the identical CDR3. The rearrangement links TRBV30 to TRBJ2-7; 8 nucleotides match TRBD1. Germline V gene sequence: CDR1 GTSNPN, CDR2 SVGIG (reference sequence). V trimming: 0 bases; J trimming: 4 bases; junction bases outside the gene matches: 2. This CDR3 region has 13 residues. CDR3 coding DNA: TGTGCCTGGAGTGTAGGGACAGGTTACGAGCAGTACTTC. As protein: CAWSVGTGYEQYF.

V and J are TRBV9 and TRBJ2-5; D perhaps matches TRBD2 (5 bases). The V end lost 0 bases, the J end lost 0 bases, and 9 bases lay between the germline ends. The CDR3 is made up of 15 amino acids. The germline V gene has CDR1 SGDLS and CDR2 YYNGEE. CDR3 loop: CASSVESGNQETQYF. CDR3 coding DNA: TGTGCCAGCAGCGTAGAGTCGGGGAACCAAGAGACCCAGTACTTC.

CDR3 protein: CASSLGGFEFF. The CDR3 DNA reads as TGTGCCAGCAGTTTGGGAGGTTTTGAGTTCTTC. V usage is TRBV28 and J usage is TRBJ2-1; perhaps TRBD2 as D (6 bases). The V gene's germline CDR1 is MDHEN and CDR2 SYDVKM. V lost 3 bases to trimming and J lost 14 bases, with 11 bases between them. The CDR3 extends over 11 amino acids.

As DNA, the CDR3 is TGTGCCAGCAGTTACGTGGCGGGAGGGATCACAGATACGCAGTATTTT. It is translated as CASSYVAGGITDTQYF. The chain couples TRBV6-6 to TRBJ2-3; 9 positions agree with TRBD2. Germline loops: CDR1 MNHNY, CDR2 SVGAGI (reference sequence). Trimming at V came to 2 bases and at J to 2 bases, leaving 5 bases not matched to a gene. The length of the CDR3 is 16 residues.

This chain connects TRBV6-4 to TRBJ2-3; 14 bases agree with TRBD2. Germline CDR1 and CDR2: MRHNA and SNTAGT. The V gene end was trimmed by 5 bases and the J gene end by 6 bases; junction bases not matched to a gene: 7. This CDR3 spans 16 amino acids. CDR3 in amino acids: CASSSGLAGEWDTQYF. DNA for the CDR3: TGTGCCAGCAGTTCGGGACTAGCGGGAGAGTGGGATACGCAGTATTTT.

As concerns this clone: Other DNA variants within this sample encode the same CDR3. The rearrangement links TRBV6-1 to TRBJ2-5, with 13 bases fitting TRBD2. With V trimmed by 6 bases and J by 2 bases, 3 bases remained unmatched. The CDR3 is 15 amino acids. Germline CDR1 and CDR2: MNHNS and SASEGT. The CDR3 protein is CASSELAGGQETQYF. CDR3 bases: TGTGCCAGCAGCGAACTAGCGGGAGGGCAAGAGACCCAGTACTTC.

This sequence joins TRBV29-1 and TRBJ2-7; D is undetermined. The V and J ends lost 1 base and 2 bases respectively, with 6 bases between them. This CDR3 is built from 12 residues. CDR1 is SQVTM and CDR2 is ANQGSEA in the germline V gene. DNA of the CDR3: TGCAGCGTTGAAGGCAGAACCTACGAGCAGTACTTC. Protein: CSVEGRTYEQYF.

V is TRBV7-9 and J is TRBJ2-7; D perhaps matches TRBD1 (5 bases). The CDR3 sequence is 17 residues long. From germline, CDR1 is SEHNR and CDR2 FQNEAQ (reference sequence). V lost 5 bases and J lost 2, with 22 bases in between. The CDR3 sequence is CASSPQPTAPYTYEQYF. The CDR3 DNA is TGTGCCAGCAGCCCCCAGCCGACAGCGCCCTACACCTACGAGCAGTACTTC.

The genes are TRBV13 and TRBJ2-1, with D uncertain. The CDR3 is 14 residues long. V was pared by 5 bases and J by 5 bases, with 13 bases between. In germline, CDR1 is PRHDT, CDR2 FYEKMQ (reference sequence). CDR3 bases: TGTGCCAGCAGCCTTATTGCAGGCGACAATGAGCAGTTCTTC. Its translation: CASSLIAGDNEQFF.

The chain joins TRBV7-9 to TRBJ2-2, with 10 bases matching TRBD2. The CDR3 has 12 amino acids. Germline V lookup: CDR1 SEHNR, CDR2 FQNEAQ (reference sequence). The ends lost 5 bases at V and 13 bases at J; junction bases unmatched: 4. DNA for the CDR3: TGTGCCAGCAGCCCTAGCGGGAGAGGGCTGTTTTTT. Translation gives CASSPSGRGLFF. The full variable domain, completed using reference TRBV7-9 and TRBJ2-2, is DTGVSQNPRHKITKRGQNVTFRCDPISEHNRLYWYRQTLGQGPEFLTYFQNEAQLEKSRLLSDRFSAERPKGSFSTLEIQRTEQGDSAMYLCASSPSGRGLFFGEGSRLTVL.

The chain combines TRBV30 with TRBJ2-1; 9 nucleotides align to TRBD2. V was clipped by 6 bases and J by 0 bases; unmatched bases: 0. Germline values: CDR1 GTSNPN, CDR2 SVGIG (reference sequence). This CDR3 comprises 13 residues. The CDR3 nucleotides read TGTGCCTGTAGCGGGAGCTCCTACAATGAGCAGTTCTTC. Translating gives CACSGSSYNEQFF.

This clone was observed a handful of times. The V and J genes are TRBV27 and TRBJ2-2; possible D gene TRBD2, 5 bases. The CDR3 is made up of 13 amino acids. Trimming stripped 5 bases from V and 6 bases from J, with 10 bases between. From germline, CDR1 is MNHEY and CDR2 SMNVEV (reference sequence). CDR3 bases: TGTGCCAGCAGTGCGGGCGACGCCGGGGAGCTGTTTTTT. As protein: CASSAGDAGELFF.

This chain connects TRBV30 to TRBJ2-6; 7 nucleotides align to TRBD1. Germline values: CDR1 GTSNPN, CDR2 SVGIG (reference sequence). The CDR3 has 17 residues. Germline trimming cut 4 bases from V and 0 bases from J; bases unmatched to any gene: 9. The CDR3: CAWTGQSSSSGANVLTF. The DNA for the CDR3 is TGTGCCTGGACGGGACAGTCGTCAAGCTCTGGGGCCAACGTCCTGACTTTC.

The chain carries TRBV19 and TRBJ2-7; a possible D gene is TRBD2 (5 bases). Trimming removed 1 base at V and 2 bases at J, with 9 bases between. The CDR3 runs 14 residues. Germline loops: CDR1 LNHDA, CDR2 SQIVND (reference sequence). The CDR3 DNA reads TGTGCCAGTAGTATAGCAGCGGTCACCTACGAGCAGTACTTC. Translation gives CASSIAAVTYEQYF. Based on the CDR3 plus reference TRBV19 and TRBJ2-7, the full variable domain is DGGITQSPKYLFRKEGQNVTLSCEQNLNHDAMYWYRQDPGQGLRLIYYSQIVNDFQKGDIAEGYSVSREKKESFPLTVTSAQKNPTAFYLCASSIAAVTYEQYFGPGTRLTVT.

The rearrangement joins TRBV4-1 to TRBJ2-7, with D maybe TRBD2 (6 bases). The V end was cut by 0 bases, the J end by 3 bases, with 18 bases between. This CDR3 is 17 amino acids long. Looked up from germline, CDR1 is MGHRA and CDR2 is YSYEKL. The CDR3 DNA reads TGCGCCAGCAGCCAAGATTGGGCGGGGCCCCTCTACTACGAGCAGTACTTC. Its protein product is CASSQDWAGPLYYEQYF.

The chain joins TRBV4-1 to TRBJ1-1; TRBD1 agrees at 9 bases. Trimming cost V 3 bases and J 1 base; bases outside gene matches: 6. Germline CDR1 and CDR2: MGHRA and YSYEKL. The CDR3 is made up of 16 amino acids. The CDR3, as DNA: TGCGCCAGCAGCCATGCCCGACAGGGGGGGAACACTGAAGCTTTCTTT. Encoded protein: CASSHARQGGNTEAFF.

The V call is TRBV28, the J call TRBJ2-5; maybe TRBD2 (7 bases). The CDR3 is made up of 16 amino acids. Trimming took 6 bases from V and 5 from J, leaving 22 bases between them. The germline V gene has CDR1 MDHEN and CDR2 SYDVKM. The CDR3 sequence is CASSLSVRERGETQYF. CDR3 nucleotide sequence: TGTGCCAGCAGCCTAAGCGTGCGGGAGAGGGGGGAGACCCAGTACTTC.

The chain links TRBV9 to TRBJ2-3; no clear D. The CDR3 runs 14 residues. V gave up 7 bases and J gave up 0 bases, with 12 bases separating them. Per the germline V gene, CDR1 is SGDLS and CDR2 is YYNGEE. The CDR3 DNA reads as TGTGCCAGCTCAGAGGCGGCTAGCACAGATACGCAGTATTTT. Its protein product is CASSEAASTDTQYF. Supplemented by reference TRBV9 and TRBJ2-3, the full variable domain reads DSGVTQTPKHLITATGQRVTLRCSPRSGDLSVYWYQQSLDQGLQFLIQYYNGEERAKGNILERFSAQQFPDLHSELNLSSLELGDSALYFCASSEAASTDTQYFGPGTRLTVL.

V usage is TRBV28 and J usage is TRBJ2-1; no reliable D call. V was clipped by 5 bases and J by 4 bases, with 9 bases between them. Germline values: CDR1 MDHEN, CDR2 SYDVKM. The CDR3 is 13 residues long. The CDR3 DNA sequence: TGTGCCAGCAGTACTATGGATTACAATGAGCAGTTCTTC. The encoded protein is CASSTMDYNEQFF.

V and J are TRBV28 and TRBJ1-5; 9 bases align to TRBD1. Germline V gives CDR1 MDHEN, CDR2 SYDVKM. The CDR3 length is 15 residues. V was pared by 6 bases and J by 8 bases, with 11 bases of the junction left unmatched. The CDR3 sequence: CASSYDRGEDEPQHF. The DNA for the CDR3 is TGTGCCAGCAGCTACGACAGGGGGGAAGATGAGCCCCAGCATTTT.

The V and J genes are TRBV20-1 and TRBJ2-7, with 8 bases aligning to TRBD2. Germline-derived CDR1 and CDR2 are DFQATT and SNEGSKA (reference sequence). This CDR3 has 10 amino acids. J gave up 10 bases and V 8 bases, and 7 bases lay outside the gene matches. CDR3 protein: CSPLAGHQYF. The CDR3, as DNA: TGCAGTCCCTTAGCGGGACATCAGTACTTC.

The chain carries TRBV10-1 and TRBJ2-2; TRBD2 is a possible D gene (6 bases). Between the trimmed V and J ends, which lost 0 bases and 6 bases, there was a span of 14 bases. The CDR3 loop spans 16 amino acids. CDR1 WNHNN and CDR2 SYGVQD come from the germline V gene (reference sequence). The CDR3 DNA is TGCGCCAGCAGTGAGTCGGCAGGCGGGACGTCCGGGGAGCTGTTTTTT. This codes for CASSESAGGTSGELFF.

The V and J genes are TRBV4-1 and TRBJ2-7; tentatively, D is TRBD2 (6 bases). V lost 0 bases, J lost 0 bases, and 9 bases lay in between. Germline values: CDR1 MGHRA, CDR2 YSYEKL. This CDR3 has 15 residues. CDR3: CASSQELGGSYEQYF. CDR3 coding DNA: TGCGCCAGCAGCCAAGAGCTGGGGGGCTCCTACGAGCAGTACTTC.

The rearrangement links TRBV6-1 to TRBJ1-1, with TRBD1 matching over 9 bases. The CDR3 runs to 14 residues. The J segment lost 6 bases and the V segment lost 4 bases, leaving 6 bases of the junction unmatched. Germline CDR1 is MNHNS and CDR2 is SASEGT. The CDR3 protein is CASSGGTGSAEAFF. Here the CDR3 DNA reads TGTGCCAGCAGTGGGGGGACAGGGAGCGCTGAAGCTTTCTTT.

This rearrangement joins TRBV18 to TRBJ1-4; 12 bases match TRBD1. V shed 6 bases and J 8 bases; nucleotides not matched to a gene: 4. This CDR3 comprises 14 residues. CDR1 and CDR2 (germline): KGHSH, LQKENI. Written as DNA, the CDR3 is TGTGCCAGCTCTCGGGACAGGGGGCGAGAAAAACTGTTTTTT. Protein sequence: CASSRDRGREKLFF.

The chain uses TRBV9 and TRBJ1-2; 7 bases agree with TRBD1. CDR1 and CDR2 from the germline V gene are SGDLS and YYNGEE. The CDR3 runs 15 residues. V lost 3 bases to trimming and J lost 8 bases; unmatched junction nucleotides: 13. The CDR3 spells CASSAGDGQAGGYTF. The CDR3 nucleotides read TGTGCCAGCAGCGCAGGCGATGGACAGGCAGGCGGCTACACCTTC.

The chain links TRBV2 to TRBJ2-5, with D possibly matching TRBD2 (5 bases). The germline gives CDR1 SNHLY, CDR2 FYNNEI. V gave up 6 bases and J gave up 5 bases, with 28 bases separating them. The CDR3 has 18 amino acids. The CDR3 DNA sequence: TGTGCCAGCAGCGTCGAAGGCCACGCTAGCTTCCTGTGGGAGACCCAGTACTTC. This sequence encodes CASSVEGHASFLWETQYF. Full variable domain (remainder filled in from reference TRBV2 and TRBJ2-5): EPEVTQTPSHQVTQMGQEVILRCVPISNHLYFYWYRQILGQKVEFLVSFYNNEISEKSEIFDDQFSVERPDGSNFTLKIRSTKLEDSAMYFCASSVEGHASFLWETQYFGPGTRLLVL.

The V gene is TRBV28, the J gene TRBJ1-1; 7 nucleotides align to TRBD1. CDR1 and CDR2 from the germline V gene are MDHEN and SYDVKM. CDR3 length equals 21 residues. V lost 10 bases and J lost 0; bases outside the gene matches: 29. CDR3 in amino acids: CATLNQAQRGPYVRVNTEAFF. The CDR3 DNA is TGTGCCACCCTAAACCAAGCGCAAAGGGGGCCTTACGTCCGCGTGAACACTGAAGCTTTCTTT.

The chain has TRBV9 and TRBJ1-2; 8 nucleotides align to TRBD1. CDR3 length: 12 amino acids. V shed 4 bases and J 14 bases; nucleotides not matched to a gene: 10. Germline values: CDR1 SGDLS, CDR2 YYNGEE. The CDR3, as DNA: TGTGCCAGCAGCCCAAACAGGGGGTGGCTTACCTTC. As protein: CASSPNRGWLTF.